These T cell receptor beta chains were read from a single sample in a study of T cells in Graves' hyperthyroidism and ophthalmopathy. TCRdb passed the multiplex PCR reads through MiXCR, listing each CDR3 protein once. The data show some 400,000 distinct CDR3 sequences, approximately 14% seen once. The material sequenced was blood. The receptors here all came from a woman in her sixties with Graves' hyperthyroidism. Both conserved end residues are part of each CDR3. Fields, in order: CDR3 DNA, CDR3 protein, D gene, clone size, J gene, V gene. A D gene is named only where the DNA matches it firmly. Clone size, where shown, is once, few, many, or a class for clones that have expanded.

CDR3 DNA: TGCGCCAGCAGCTTCGTAATGGGACAGGGACTCTACGAGCAGTACTTC
CDR3 protein: CASSFVMGQGLYEQYF
D gene: TRBD1
clone size: many
J gene: TRBJ2-7
V gene: TRBV5-1

CDR3 DNA: TGTGCCAGCAGTGAATTCCGCTCACCCTACAATGAGCAGTTCTTC
CDR3 protein: CASSEFRSPYNEQFF
D gene: .
clone size: .
J gene: TRBJ2-1
V gene: TRBV25-1

CDR3 DNA: TGTGCCAGCAGCCCGCCGGGACTAGCGGGCCGAAATGAGCAGTTCTTC
CDR3 protein: CASSPPGLAGRNEQFF
D gene: TRBD2
clone size: .
J gene: TRBJ2-1
V gene: TRBV11-2

CDR3 DNA: TGCAGCGTTGCGACAACGGAATCCTACGAGCAGTACTTC
CDR3 protein: CSVATTESYEQYF
D gene: .
clone size: few
J gene: TRBJ2-7
V gene: TRBV29-1

CDR3 DNA: TGTGCCAGCAGCTTCCGGTCAGACCTCGATACGCAGTATTTT
CDR3 protein: CASSFRSDLDTQYF
D gene: .
clone size: many
J gene: TRBJ2-3
V gene: TRBV7-3

CDR3 DNA: TGCAGCTCTACCGGCACCCTGAACGCAGATACGCAGTATTTT
CDR3 protein: CSSTGTLNADTQYF
D gene: .
clone size: many
J gene: TRBJ2-3
V gene: TRBV29-1

CDR3 DNA: TGCGCCAGCAGCTTGAGGCTAGCGGGAGGGGACAATGAGCAGTTCTTC
CDR3 protein: CASSLRLAGGDNEQFF
D gene: TRBD2
clone size: .
J gene: TRBJ2-1
V gene: TRBV5-1

CDR3 DNA: TGTGCCAGCAGCTTAGTCGGAATCACTGAAGCTTTCTTT
CDR3 protein: CASSLVGITEAFF
D gene: .
clone size: many
J gene: TRBJ1-1
V gene: TRBV11-3

CDR3 DNA: TGTGCCAGCAGCCAACCCCGACTAGCGGGAGACTTCTACAATGAGCAGTTCTTC
CDR3 protein: CASSQPRLAGDFYNEQFF
D gene: TRBD2
clone size: .
J gene: TRBJ2-1
V gene: TRBV7-9

CDR3 DNA: TGTGCCAGCAGCATAGGACAGGGGGTGTCCTACAATGAGCAGTTCTTC
CDR3 protein: CASSIGQGVSYNEQFF
D gene: TRBD1
clone size: many
J gene: TRBJ2-1
V gene: TRBV11-3

CDR3 DNA: TGTGCCAGCAGTCTCTACTACGCCCAACTAGCGGGAGTTTCAGATACGCAGTATTTT
CDR3 protein: CASSLYYAQLAGVSDTQYF
D gene: TRBD2
clone size: many
J gene: TRBJ2-3
V gene: TRBV27

CDR3 DNA: TGTGCCTGGAGTGAGGGGGTTTCAGATACGCAGTATTTT
CDR3 protein: CAWSEGVSDTQYF
D gene: .
clone size: many
J gene: TRBJ2-3
V gene: TRBV30

CDR3 DNA: TGTGCCATCAGTGAGTCGGAGAGCCCCACAGATACGCAGTATTTT
CDR3 protein: CAISESESPTDTQYF
D gene: .
clone size: .
J gene: TRBJ2-3
V gene: TRBV10-3

CDR3 DNA: TGTGCCAGCAGCGAACTTGGACTAGCGGGAGGCACAGATACGCAGTATTTT
CDR3 protein: CASSELGLAGGTDTQYF
D gene: TRBD2
clone size: .
J gene: TRBJ2-3
V gene: TRBV2